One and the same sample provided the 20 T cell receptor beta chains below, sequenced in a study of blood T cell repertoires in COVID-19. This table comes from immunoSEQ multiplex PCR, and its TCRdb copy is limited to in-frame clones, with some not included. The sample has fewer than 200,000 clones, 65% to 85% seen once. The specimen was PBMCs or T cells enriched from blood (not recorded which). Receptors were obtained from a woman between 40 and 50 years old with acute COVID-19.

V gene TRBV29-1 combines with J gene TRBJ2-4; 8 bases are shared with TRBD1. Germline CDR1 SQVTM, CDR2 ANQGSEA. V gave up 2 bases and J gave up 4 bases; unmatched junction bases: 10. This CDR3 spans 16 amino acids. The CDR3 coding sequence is TGCAGCGTTGAAAATAGACAGGGGATGAGTAAAAACATTCAGTACTTC. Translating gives CSVENRQGMSKNIQYF.

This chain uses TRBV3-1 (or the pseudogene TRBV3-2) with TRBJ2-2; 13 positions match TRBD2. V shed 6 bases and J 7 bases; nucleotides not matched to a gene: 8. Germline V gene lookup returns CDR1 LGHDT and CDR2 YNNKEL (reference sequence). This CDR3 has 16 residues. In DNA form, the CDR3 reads TGTGCCAGCAGTAGAAGGACTAGCGGGAGTATCGGGGAGCTGTTTTTT. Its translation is CASSRRTSGSIGELFF.

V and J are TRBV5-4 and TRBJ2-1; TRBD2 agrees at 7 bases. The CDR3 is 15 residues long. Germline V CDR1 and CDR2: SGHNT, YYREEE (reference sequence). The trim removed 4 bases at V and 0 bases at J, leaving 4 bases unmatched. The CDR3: CASSVGGSSYNEQFF. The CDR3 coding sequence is TGTGCCAGCAGCGTGGGAGGGAGCTCCTACAATGAGCAGTTCTTC.

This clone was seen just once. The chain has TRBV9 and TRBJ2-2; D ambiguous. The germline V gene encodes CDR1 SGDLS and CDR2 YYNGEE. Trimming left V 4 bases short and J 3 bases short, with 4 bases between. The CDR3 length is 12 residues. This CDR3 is CASSLYTGELFF. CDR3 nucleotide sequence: TGTGCCAGCAGCCTATACACCGGGGAGCTGTTTTTT.

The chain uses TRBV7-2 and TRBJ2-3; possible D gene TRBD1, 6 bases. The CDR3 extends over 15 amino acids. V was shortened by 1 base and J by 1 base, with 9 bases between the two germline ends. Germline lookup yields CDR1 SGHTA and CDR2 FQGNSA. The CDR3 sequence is CASSLEDRGTDTQYF. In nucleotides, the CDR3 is TGTGCCAGCAGCTTAGAGGACAGAGGCACAGATACGCAGTATTTT.

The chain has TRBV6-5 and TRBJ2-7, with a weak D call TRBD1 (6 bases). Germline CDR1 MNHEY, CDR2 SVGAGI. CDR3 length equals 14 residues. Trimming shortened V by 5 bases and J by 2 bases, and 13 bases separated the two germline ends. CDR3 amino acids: CASSLQGTAYEQYF. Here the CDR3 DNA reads TGTGCCAGCAGTCTACAGGGAACGGCCTACGAGCAGTACTTC.

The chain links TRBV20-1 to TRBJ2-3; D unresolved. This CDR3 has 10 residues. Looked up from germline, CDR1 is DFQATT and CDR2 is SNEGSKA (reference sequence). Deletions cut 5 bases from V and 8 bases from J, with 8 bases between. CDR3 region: CSALRSTQYF. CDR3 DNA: TGCAGTGCTCTAAGGAGTACGCAGTATTTT.

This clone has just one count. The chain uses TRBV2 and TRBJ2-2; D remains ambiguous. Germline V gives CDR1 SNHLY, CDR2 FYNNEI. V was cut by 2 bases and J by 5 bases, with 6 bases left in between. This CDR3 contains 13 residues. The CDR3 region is CASSEQTTGELFF. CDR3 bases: TGTGCCAGCAGTGAACAGACAACCGGGGAGCTGTTTTTT.

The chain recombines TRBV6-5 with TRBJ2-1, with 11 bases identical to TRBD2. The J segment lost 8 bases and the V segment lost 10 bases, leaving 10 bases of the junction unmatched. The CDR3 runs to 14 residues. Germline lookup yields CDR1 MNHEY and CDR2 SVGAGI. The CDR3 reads CAIFLAGGPDEQFF. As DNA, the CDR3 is TGTGCCATCTTCTTAGCGGGAGGGCCCGATGAGCAGTTCTTC.

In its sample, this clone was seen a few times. CDR3 nucleotide sequence: TGTGCCAGCAGCTCCTGGGACTCCCCAGATACGCAGTATTTT. Translating gives CASSSWDSPDTQYF. This chain joins TRBV11-2 and TRBJ2-3, with D possibly matching TRBD2 (6 bases). This CDR3 is built from 14 residues. The V gene's germline CDR1 is SGHAT and CDR2 FQNNGV. Trimming removed 4 bases from V and 4 bases from J, with 12 bases in between.

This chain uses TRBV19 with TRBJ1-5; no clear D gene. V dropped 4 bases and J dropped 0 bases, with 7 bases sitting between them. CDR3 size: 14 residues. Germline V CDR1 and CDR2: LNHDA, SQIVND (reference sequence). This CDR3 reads CASSSQNSNQPQHF. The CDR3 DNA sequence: TGTGCCAGTAGTAGCCAGAATAGCAATCAGCCCCAGCATTTT. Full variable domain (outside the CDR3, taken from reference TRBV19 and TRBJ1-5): DGGITQSPKYLFRKEGQNVTLSCEQNLNHDAMYWYRQDPGQGLRLIYYSQIVNDFQKGDIAEGYSVSREKKESFPLTVTSAQKNPTAFYLCASSSQNSNQPQHFGDGTRLSIL.

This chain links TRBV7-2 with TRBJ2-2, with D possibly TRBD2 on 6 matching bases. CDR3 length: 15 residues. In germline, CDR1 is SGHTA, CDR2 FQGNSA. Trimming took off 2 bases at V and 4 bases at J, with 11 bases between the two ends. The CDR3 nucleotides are TGTGCCAGCAGCTTAAGGTCTAGCGTCACCGGGGAGCTGTTTTTT. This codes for CASSLRSSVTGELFF.

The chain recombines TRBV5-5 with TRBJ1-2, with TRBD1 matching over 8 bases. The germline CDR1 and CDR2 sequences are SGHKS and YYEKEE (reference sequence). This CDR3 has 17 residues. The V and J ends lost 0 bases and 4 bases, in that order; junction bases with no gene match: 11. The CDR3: CASSLDLAQGASYGYTF. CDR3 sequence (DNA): TGTGCCAGCAGCTTGGATCTTGCTCAGGGGGCGTCCTATGGCTACACCTTC.

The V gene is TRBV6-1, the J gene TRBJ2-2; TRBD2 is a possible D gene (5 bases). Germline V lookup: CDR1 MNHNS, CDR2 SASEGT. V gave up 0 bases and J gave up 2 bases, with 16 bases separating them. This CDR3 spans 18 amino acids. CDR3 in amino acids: CASSEARSTSSNTGELFF. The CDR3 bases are TGTGCCAGCAGTGAAGCGCGGAGTACTAGTAGCAACACCGGGGAGCTGTTTTTT.

In nucleotides, the CDR3 is TGTGCCAGCAGCTTCACTACCGGGACACACTACGAGCAGTACTTC. Amino acid sequence: CASSFTTGTHYEQYF. The chain uses TRBV7-9 and TRBJ2-7; TRBD1 is a possible D gene (6 bases). This CDR3 contains 15 residues. V dropped 3 bases and J dropped 3 bases, with 15 bases sitting between them. CDR1 and CDR2 from the germline V gene are SEHNR and FQNEAQ (reference sequence). Full variable domain (outside the CDR3, taken from reference TRBV7-9 and TRBJ2-7): DTGVSQNPRHKITKRGQNVTFRCDPISEHNRLYWYRQTLGQGPEFLTYFQNEAQLEKSRLLSDRFSAERPKGSFSTLEIQRTEQGDSAMYLCASSFTTGTHYEQYFGPGTRLTVT.

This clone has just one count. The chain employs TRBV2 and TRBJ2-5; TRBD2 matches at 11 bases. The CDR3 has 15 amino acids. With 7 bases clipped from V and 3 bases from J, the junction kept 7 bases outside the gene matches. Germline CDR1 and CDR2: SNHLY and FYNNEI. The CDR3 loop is CASNGLAGPKETQYF. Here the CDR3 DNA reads TGTGCCAGCAATGGACTAGCGGGCCCTAAAGAGACCCAGTACTTC. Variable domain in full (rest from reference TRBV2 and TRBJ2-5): EPEVTQTPSHQVTQMGQEVILRCVPISNHLYFYWYRQILGQKVEFLVSFYNNEISEKSEIFDDQFSVERPDGSNFTLKIRSTKLEDSAMYFCASNGLAGPKETQYFGPGTRLLVL.

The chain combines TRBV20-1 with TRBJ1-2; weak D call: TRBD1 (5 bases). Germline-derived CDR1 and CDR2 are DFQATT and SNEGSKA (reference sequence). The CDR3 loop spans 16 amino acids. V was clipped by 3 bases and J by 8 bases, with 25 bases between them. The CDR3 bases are TGCAGTGCTAGTCCCCCTATCAGGGAAGAATTGGGCGGCTACACCTTC. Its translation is CSASPPIREELGGYTF.

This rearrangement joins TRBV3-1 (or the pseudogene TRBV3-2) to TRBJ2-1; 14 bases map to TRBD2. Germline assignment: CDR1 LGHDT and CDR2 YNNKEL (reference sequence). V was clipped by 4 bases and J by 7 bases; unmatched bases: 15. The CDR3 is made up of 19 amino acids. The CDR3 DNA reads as TGTGCCAGCAGCCCCAGACGCCCCTCCCGGACTAGCGGGAGGAATGAGCAGTTCTTC. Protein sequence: CASSPRRPSRTSGRNEQFF.

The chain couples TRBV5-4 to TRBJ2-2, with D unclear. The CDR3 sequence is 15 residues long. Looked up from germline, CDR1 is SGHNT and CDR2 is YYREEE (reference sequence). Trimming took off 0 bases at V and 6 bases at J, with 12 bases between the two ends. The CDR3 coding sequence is TGTGCCAGCAGCTTGGATCCCTCCCGTTCCGGGGAGCTGTTTTTT. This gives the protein CASSLDPSRSGELFF.

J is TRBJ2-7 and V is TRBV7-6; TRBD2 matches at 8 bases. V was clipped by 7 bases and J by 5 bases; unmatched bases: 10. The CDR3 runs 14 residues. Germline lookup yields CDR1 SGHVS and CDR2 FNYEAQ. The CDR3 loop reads CASIIWREDNEQYV. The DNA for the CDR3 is TGTGCCAGCATCATCTGGCGGGAGGATAACGAGCAGTACGTC.